This T cell receptor beta chain originates from a study of T-cell reconstitution after alpha-beta-depleted transplantation in children. Broader study findings: Fresh T-cell production supplied most of the T-cell counts and diversity seen one year after transplant. At around two months after transplant, the alpha-beta T cells were reportedly derived from several hundred expanded clones that came from non-depleted graft cells. The study traced high day-60 TCRbeta diversity in some patients to surviving recipient T cells and thymic progenitors.

This clonotype was observed many times. The target antigen is unknown. This CDR3 comprises 16 residues. Germline V CDR1 and CDR2: LGHNA, YNFKEQ. The V end lost 0 bases, the J end lost 0 bases, and 9 bases lay between the germline ends. Library preparation (for TCRbeta) was performed with unique molecular identifiers. TCRdb re-analysed the PCR reads in MiXCR, keeping a single row per CDR3 protein. The profile shows 95,000 to 120,000 distinct CDR3 sequences, approximately 6.9% of them singletons. This chain uses TRBV4-2 with TRBJ2-4; TRBD2 is a possible D gene (5 bases). Here the sequenced sample was PBMCs, mostly from graft donor cells, taken 360 days after TCRalphabeta/CD19-depleted stem cell transplant. This sequence was found in a male patient aged 2 to 9 who had a stem cell transplant for acute lymphoblastic leukemia, so the T cells may come from the graft donor. The CDR3 here is CASSQEGGLAKNIQYF. The CDR3 DNA is TGTGCCAGCAGCCAAGAGGGCGGGCTAGCCAAAAACATTCAGTACTTC.